Below, 8 T cell receptor beta chains from the same sample are listed, as sequenced in a study of T cell repertoires in cytomegalovirus infection. TCRdb processed the reads anew with MiXCR; each CDR3 protein has one entry. Counted here are around 530,000 distinct CDR3 sequences, 26% occurring once; the ten biggest clones make up around 13%. Sequences were obtained from PBMCs. These TCRs come from a human donor in good health (CMV status not recorded). Some clones in this sample may be carry-over from other donors' samples.

The chain recombines TRBV7-2 with TRBJ1-1; D is undetermined. The CDR3 consists of 13 residues. Germline V gene lookup returns CDR1 SGHTA and CDR2 FQGNSA. The V and J ends lost 1 base and 6 bases respectively, with 9 bases between them. For the CDR3, the DNA is TGTGCCAGCAGCTTAGAAGTGAAGGCTGAAGCTTTCTTT. It specifies CASSLEVKAEAFF.

In DNA form, the CDR3 reads TGTGCCAGCAGCCACGGGACGGATAATTCACCCCTCCACTTT. It encodes CASSHGTDNSPLHF. The J gene is TRBJ1-6, the V gene TRBV11-2; D is possibly TRBD1 (5 bases). Germline values: CDR1 SGHAT, CDR2 FQNNGV. The CDR3 totals 14 residues. The V and J ends lost 5 bases and 5 bases respectively, with 10 bases between them.

V usage is TRBV5-1 and J usage is TRBJ2-3; a possible D gene is TRBD2 (5 bases). Germline CDR1 and CDR2: SGHRS and YFSETQ. V lost 0 bases, J lost 0 bases, and 14 bases lay in between. The length of the CDR3 is 17 residues. CDR3 coding DNA: TGCGCCAGCAGCTTGGGGGCTAGCTATCCTAGCACAGATACGCAGTATTTT. It codes for CASSLGASYPSTDTQYF.

This sequence joins TRBV19 and TRBJ1-3; 7 nucleotides match TRBD1. Germline V gene data show CDR1 as LNHDA and CDR2 as SQIVND (reference sequence). The CDR3 length is 13 residues. V lost 6 bases to trimming and J lost 4 bases; unmatched junction nucleotides: 3. The CDR3 DNA sequence: TGTGCCAGTAGCGGACAGGTCGGAAACACCATATATTTT. Protein product: CASSGQVGNTIYF.

The chain employs TRBV29-1 and TRBJ2-1, with 7 bases identical to TRBD2. Unmatched junction bases numbered 7, after V lost 7 bases and J lost 4 bases. From germline, CDR1 is SQVTM and CDR2 ANQGSEA. The CDR3 loop spans 13 amino acids. The CDR3 region is CSGKTSSYNEQFF. The CDR3 DNA reads TGCAGCGGAAAGACTAGCAGTTACAATGAGCAGTTCTTC.

This clonotype was picked up a small number of times. This rearrangement joins TRBV6-2 or TRBV6-3 to TRBJ2-7; D possibly corresponds to TRBD2 (5 bases). This CDR3 has 13 amino acids. V lost 6 bases to trimming and J lost 3 bases, with 12 bases between them. CDR1 and CDR2 (germline): MNHEY, SVGEGT. The CDR3 loop reads CASSFGEHYEQYV. CDR3 DNA sequence: TGTGCCAGCAGCTTCGGGGAGCACTACGAGCAGTACGTC.

This clonotype came up many times. J is TRBJ1-2 and V is TRBV7-2, with D possibly matching TRBD1 (5 bases). The CDR3 extends over 16 amino acids. Germline V gene data show CDR1 as SGHTA and CDR2 as FQGNSA. Trimming removed 3 bases at V and 3 bases at J, with 17 bases between. CDR3: CASSFSVFRDDYGYTF. The CDR3 DNA reads as TGTGCCAGCAGCTTTTCGGTGTTTAGGGACGACTATGGCTACACCTTC.

Only a few counts were recorded for this clonotype. This sequence joins TRBV24-1 and TRBJ2-3, with D perhaps given as TRBD1 or TRBD2 (5 bases each). The CDR3 extends over 18 amino acids. V was shortened by 3 bases and J by 0 bases, with 18 bases between the two germline ends. Looked up from germline, CDR1 is KGHDR and CDR2 is SFDVKD. CDR3 loop: CATSDQPVGTRSTDTQYF. The CDR3 region has the DNA TGTGCCACCAGTGATCAACCGGTGGGGACGCGTAGCACAGATACGCAGTATTTT.